The clone carrying this TCR beta chain was seen a handful of times. Staff drew ten milliliters of peripheral blood from each donor. With a J-beta primer mix and a sample-barcoded 5' primer, a second PCR ran 7 to 11 cycles. A template-switch adaptor that had 12 random nucleotides put a tag on each cDNA molecule. TCRdb re-derived calls from the 5' RACE reads in MiXCR, one entry per CDR3 protein. The sample lists roughly 800,000 distinct CDR3 sequences; 20% to 30% were seen once. These data are taken from a study of blood T cells in healthy people across ages. Study overall: Template switching captured about one barcoded beta molecule per two T cells.

This CDR3 has 16 amino acids. The V gene end was trimmed by 5 bases and the J gene end by 7 bases; junction bases not matched to a gene: 13. These data are also associated with another study on T cells of mothers and their children. That work states: T cell clones that were persistent and microchimeric went undetected.

The sequencing sample was made of blood. This receptor was identified in a boy aged 5 to 17 in good health. The rearrangement joins TRBV12-3 or TRBV12-4 to TRBJ1-4; 7 bases are a match to TRBD1. CDR3 residues: CASSPFLPGQREKLFF. In nucleotides, the CDR3 is TGTGCCAGCAGTCCTTTTCTACCGGGACAGCGTGAAAAACTGTTTTTT.